What follows is one T cell receptor (beta chain) and its context. The target antigen is unknown. This sample is part of a study of T-cell reconstitution after alpha-beta-depleted transplantation in children. Broader study findings: The study reportedly traced alpha-beta T cells about two months after transplant to several hundred expanded graft clones. Recipient T cells and thymic progenitors that survived were the source of the high TCRbeta diversity seen at day 60 in some patients.

Unique molecular identifiers were built into the TCRbeta library. In TCRdb, the PCR reads were re-called with MiXCR into one record per CDR3 protein. The data show fewer than 550,000 distinct CDR3 sequences, 10% to 12% seen once. Trimming took 0 bases from V and 2 from J, leaving 10 bases between them. Germline V gene sequence: CDR1 SGHVS, CDR2 FQNEAQ. The CDR3 is 16 amino acids. This sequence was found in a female patient between 2 and 15 years old who had a stem cell transplant for aplastic anemia, so the T cells may come from the graft donor. This chain uses TRBV7-8 with TRBJ2-2; D unclear. Here the sequenced sample was PBMCs, mostly from graft donor cells, taken 180 days after TCRalphabeta/CD19-depleted stem cell transplant. The CDR3 bases are TGTGCCAGCAGCTTAGCGAGACGGGCCAACACCGGGGAGCTGTTTTTT. Protein: CASSLARRANTGELFF.